Sequencing of this TCR beta chain was carried out in a study of T cells in Graves' hyperthyroidism and ophthalmopathy (dated by TCRdb to between 2017 and 2020). In the study overall: Peripheral blood samples were taken at the time of initial diagnosis, prior to any treatment. Prospective prediction of ophthalmopathy was tested in an independent validation cohort consisting of roughly 20 hyperthyroidism patients and around 16 patients who later progressed to ophthalmopathy. TCR Vbeta CDR3 sequencing of approximately 140 peripheral blood samples (more than 40 ophthalmopathy, about 75 hyperthyroidism and approximately 17 progressor patients) is reported in the paper. TCR V-J signatures able to tell the groups apart were searched for in a discovery cohort of some 100 patients, of whom more than 40 had Graves' ophthalmopathy and around 56 had stable Graves' hyperthyroidism. The 75 to 100 discovery patients were divided at random into training and test sets in a 7:3 ratio. After blood sampling, hyperthyroidism patients were treated with methimazole at a starting dose of 30 mg daily, and ophthalmopathy patients were treated with high-dose intravenous methylprednisolone. In about 6 Graves' hyperthyroidism patients, the study also compared T-cell repertoires from thyroid tissue with T-cell repertoires from blood.

The TCR beta CDR3 regions were amplified from RNA transcripts. The TCR CDR3 was subjected to a first round of RT-PCR using the HTBI primer set and the Qiagen OneStep RT-PCR kit. The libraries were constructed in a second round of multiplex PCR and then size-selected and purified. Sequencing of the libraries was done on an Illumina HiSeq2000 using paired-end 100 bp reads. Regarding the original processing steps: SOAPnuke was used to process the raw data, with reads discarded if the reads contained adapters or uncalled bases, had a mean Phred below 15, or lacked an exact constant-primer or identifier match. COPE v1.2.5 was used to merge the high-quality paired reads, and each unique nucleotide sequence was defined as a clonotype. Clonotypes were aligned to IMGT TRBV, TRBD and TRBJ reference segments using MiTCR v1.1. Only V-J combinations with frequency above 0.0001, covering roughly 99% of repertoires, were analysed. A TCS score was defined as the ratio of F50 (clonal expansion) to E x V (chaos), with BLOSUM62-based TCRdist applied between CDR3 peptides within each V-J. Welch's t-statistics and random forest reduced around 510 V-J features to about 12, which were used in a naive Bayes classifier (R e1071). TCRdb applied fastp at Q25 and MiXCR to the public reads, then kept only in-frame beta chains. Entries are consolidated by CDR3 protein sequence, retaining the most common genes and DNA. These V and J calls originate from TCRdb's pipeline instead of the authors' own analysis. The table for this sample lists a few hundred thousand distinct CDR3 sequences; about 18% of them were counted only once. 40% to 45% of the sample is taken by the ten largest.

Moderately to severely active disease, a Clinical Activity Score of at least 3, a NOSPECS grade of at least 4, and a duration under 3 months were present in ophthalmopathy patients. Patients with uncontrolled infections, other autoimmune diseases, pregnancy or lactation were excluded. Clinical symptoms, serum thyroxine and TRAb, thyroid ultrasound, and orbital computed tomography formed the basis for the diagnoses. Ficoll-Paque density gradient centrifugation was used to isolate PBMCs from 9.5 to 10 ml of fresh peripheral blood. Total RNA was extracted with Trizol reagent, and quality was checked on an Agilent 2100 Bioanalyzer. The germline V gene (reference sequence) sets CDR1 to LGHDT and CDR2 to YNNKEL. V loses 2 bases, J loses 2 bases, and the germline ends lie 7 bases apart. Counted from cysteine to phenylalanine, this CDR3 has 13 amino acids. Solely the CDR3 DNA is kept, with 39 bases framed from the first base.

This clonotype was picked up many times. No cognate antigen has been identified for it. The sample holds no much larger clone one base away, and base qualities are not on file. The investigation overall reported the following: Most expanded thyroid clonotypes (frequency above 0.001) were also found in blood, which suggests that blood repertoires may mirror thyroid immune responses. During validation, the model predicted progression to ophthalmopathy a median of roughly six months ahead of onset, with almost 71% sensitivity and 72.22% specificity. Sample size was not statistically predetermined, and investigators were not blinded to group allocation. Ophthalmopathy was separated from stable hyperthyroidism by a 13 V-J signature model, with about 88% sensitivity and approximately 81% specificity obtained in cross-validation and 80%/75% obtained in testing.

The clonotype comes from a young man with Graves' ophthalmopathy. The chain uses TRBV3-1 and TRBJ2-7, with the D gene possibly TRBD1 or TRBD2, each one fitting 6 bases. Input material: blood. The CDR3 protein is CASSQRGPYEQYF. The nucleotides are TGTGCCAGCAGCCAACGGGGGCCCTACGAGCAGTACTTC.